The clone carrying this T cell receptor beta chain was seen many times. Its antigen is not known. This specimen belongs to a study of T cells after yellow fever vaccination. Findings and limits, study-wide: Clones from primary vaccination mostly reappeared after the booster (less than 98% CD4, less than 90% CD8). Contaminating bulk clonotypes could be abundant in FACS-sorted repertoires. Across the CD4 and CD8 compartments, a small share of clonotypes was present in both.

Production of TCR cDNA was by 5'RACE template switching, which also added a universal primer site and UMIs. TCRdb analysed the 5' RACE reads with MiXCR anew, one entry per CDR3 protein. The sample consists of 200,000 to 300,000 distinct CDR3 sequences, about 3.7% of them appearing once. The sample in question was PBMCs, obtained 15 days after the yellow fever booster vaccination. This clonotype originated in a man between 18 and 35 years old who received the YFV17D yellow fever vaccine.

The CDR3 nucleotides are TGTGCCAGCAGCTCCCTCGCTCAGCCCCAGCATTTT. Encoded protein: CASSSLAQPQHF. This chain connects TRBV7-2 to TRBJ1-5; no reliable D call. Trimming shortened V by 4 bases and J by 6 bases, and 7 bases separated the two germline ends. Germline assignment: CDR1 SGHTA and CDR2 FQGNSA. The CDR3 is 12 residues long.